The sequence of this T cell receptor beta chain was determined in a study of technical replicates of blood from a handful of donors. This clone was counted a single time. Sequenced by immunoSEQ multiplex PCR; TCRdb stores in-frame clones only, minus some. The repertoire includes approximately 70,000 clones, about 90% of them detected once, and about 0.4% sits in the top ten. The material sequenced was T cells isolated from PBMCs. The source of this sequence is a human donor in good health.

CDR3 sequence: CATTGGWRTEAFF. The CDR3 DNA reads as TGTGCCACCACAGGGGGTTGGAGGACTGAAGCTTTCTTT. The rearrangement uses TRBV2 and TRBJ1-1, with 8 bases aligning to TRBD1. V shed 10 bases and J 5 bases; nucleotides not matched to a gene: 9. The CDR3 spans 13 residues. Per germline, CDR1 SNHLY and CDR2 FYNNEI.